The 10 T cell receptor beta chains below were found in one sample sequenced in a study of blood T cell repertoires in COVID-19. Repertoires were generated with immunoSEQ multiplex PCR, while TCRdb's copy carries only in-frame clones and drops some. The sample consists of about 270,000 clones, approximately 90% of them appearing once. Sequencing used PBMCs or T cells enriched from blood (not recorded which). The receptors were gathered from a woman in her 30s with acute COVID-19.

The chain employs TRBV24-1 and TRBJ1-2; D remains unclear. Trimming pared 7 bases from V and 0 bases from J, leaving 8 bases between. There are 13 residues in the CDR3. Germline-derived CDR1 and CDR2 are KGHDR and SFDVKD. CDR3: CATRRGSNYGYTF. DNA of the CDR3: TGTGCCACCAGACGAGGCTCTAACTATGGCTACACCTTC.

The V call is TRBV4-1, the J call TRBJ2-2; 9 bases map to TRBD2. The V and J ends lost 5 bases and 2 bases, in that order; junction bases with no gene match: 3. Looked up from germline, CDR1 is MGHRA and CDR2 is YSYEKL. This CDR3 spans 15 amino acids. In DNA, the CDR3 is TGCGCCAGCAGCTTTAGCGGGGGCAACACCGGGGAGCTGTTTTTT. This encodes CASSFSGGNTGELFF.

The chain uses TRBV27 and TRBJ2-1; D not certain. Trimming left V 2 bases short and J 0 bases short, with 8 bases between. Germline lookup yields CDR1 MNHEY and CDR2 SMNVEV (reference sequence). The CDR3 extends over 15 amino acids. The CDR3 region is CASSLAALSYNEQFF. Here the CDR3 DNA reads TGTGCCAGCAGTTTAGCGGCCCTCTCCTACAATGAGCAGTTCTTC.

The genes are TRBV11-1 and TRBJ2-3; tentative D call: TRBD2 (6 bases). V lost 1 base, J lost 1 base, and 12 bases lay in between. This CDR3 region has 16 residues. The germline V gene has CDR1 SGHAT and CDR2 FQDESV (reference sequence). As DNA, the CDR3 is TGTGCCAGCAGCTTAGTCGGGAGTGTCGGCACAGATACGCAGTATTTT. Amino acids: CASSLVGSVGTDTQYF.

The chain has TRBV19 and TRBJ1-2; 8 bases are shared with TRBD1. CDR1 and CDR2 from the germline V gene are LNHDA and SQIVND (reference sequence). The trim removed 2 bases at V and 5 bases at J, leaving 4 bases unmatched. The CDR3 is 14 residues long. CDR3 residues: CASSIQGARYGYTF. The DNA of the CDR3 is TGTGCCAGTAGTATACAGGGGGCACGATATGGCTACACCTTC.

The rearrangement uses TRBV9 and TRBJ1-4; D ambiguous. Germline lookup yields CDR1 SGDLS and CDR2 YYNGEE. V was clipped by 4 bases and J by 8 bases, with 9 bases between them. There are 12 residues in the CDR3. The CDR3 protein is CASSTYGEKLFF. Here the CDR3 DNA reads TGTGCCAGCAGCACTTACGGGGAAAAACTGTTTTTT.

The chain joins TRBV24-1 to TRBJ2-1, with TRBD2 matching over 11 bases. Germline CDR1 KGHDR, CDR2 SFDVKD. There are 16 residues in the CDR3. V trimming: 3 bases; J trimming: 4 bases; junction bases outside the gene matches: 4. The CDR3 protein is CATSDLSGRGYNEQFF. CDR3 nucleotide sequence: TGTGCCACCAGTGATCTTAGCGGGAGGGGGTACAATGAGCAGTTCTTC.

The CDR3 coding sequence is TGTGCCAGTAGGTCGACCGGGACTAGCCCTAATGAGCAGTTCTTC. Encoded protein: CASRSTGTSPNEQFF. This chain links TRBV19 with TRBJ2-1; 9 nucleotides line up with TRBD2. Germline V gives CDR1 LNHDA, CDR2 SQIVND (reference sequence). With V trimmed by 6 bases and J by 7 bases, 10 bases remained unmatched. The CDR3 covers 15 residues.

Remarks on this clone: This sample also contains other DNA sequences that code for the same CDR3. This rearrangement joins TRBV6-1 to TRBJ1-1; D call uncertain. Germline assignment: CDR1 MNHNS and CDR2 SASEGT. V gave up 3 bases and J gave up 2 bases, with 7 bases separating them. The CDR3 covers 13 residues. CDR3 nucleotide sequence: TGTGCCAGCAGTGATCGGGAAAACACTGAAGCTTTCTTT. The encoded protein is CASSDRENTEAFF.

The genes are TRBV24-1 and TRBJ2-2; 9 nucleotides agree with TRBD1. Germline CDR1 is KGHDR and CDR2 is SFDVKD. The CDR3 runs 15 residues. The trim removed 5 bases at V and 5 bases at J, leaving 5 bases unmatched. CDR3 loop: CATSGLDRGTGELFF. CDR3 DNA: TGTGCCACCAGTGGCCTGGACAGGGGAACCGGGGAGCTGTTTTTT.